This T cell receptor beta chain emerged from a study of T-cell reconstitution after alpha-beta-depleted transplantation in children. Study-level results: Several hundred rapidly expanded clones from non-depleted graft cells reportedly supplied alpha-beta T cells about two months post-transplant. Some patients owed their high day-60 TCRbeta diversity to surviving recipient T cells and thymic progenitors. A year post-transplant, T-cell counts and diversity derived mostly from newly produced T cells.

The CDR3 is 14 residues long. Germline V gene data show CDR1 as DFQATT and CDR2 as SNEGSKA (reference sequence). The J segment lost 2 bases and the V segment lost 4 bases, leaving 7 bases of the junction unmatched. Turning to this clonotype: Its antigen is unidentified.

TCRbeta library construction was performed incorporating unique molecular identifiers. TCRdb reprocessed the PCR reads with MiXCR, giving one entry per CDR3 protein. Of roughly 340,000 distinct CDR3 sequences in the sample, 15% to 20% were seen once. The chain links TRBV20-1 to TRBJ2-5, with 7 bases matching TRBD1. This material consisted of PBMCs, mostly from graft donor cells, taken 360 days after TCRalphabeta/CD19-depleted stem cell transplant. This receptor was identified in a male patient between 2 and 10 years old who had a stem cell transplant for acute lymphoblastic leukemia, so the T cells may come from the graft donor. The CDR3 DNA reads as TGCAGTGCTAACAGGGGACGCCAGCAAGAGACCCAGTACTTC. Translation: CSANRGRQQETQYF.